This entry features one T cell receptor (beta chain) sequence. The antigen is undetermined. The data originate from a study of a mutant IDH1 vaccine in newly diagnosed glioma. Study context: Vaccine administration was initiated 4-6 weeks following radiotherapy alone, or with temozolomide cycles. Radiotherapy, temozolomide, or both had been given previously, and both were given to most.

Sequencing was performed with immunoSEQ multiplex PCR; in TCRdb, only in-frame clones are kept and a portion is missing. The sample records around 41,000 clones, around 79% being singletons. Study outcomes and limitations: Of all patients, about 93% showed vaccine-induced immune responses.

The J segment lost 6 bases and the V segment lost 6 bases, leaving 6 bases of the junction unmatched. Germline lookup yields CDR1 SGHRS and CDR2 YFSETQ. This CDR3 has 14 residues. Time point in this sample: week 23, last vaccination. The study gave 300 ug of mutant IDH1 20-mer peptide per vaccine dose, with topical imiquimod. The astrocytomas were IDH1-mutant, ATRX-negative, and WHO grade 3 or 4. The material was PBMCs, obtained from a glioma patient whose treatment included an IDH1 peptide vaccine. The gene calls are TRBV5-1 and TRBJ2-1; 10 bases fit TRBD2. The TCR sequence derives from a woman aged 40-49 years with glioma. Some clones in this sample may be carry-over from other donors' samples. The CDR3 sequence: CASTTTSGSNEQFF. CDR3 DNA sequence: TGCGCCAGCACTACGACTAGCGGGTCCAATGAGCAGTTCTTC.